The following is a T cell receptor beta chain sequence with its context. CDR1 and CDR2 (germline): MNHEY, SVGEGT. CDR3 length: 15 amino acids. V was clipped by 5 bases and J by 4 bases; unmatched bases: 4. TCRdb recomputed calls from the RT-PCR reads with MiXCR, one row per CDR3 protein. The table has some 540,000 distinct CDR3 sequences, approximately 22% seen once. This specimen belongs to a study of response to subunit inactivated influenza vaccine. These data were also filed under a second study, of T cells expressing NK-cell markers. According to that study: The cDNA for TCR beta came from 5'RACE template switching with UMIs.

The source material was CD4+ T cells sorted from PBMCs, sampled 11 to 12 days after vaccination. This clonotype was obtained from a man in his forties or fifties who received an inactivated influenza vaccine. The chain employs TRBV6-2 or TRBV6-3 and TRBJ2-2; 10 bases are shared with TRBD2. The CDR3 DNA reads TGTGCCAGCAGTCGGAGGACTAGCGGCACCGGGGAGCTGTTTTTT. Translated, it gives CASSRRTSGTGELFF.